This is a list of T cell receptor beta chains from one sample in a study of T cell repertoires in ileal Crohn's disease. Sequencing used immunoSEQ multiplex PCR; TCRdb keeps in-frame clones, though not all of them. The repertoire holds about 17,000 clones, with 75% to 90% as singletons. Sequencing was performed on ileal tissue. These receptors were obtained from an adult with Crohn's disease. The CDR3 runs from the conserved cysteine through the conserved F or W. The D gene is left open where the match is weak. Size is omitted from some rows. Given values are once, few, many or a class for expanded clones.

TRBV5-1	TRBJ1-5	NA	15	TRBD1	TGCGCCAGCAGCCCCGGGACAGCATTCAATCAGCCCCAGCATTTT	CASSPGTAFNQPQHF
TRBV5-1	TRBJ2-5	NA	14	TRBD1	TGCGCCAGCAGGGATGGGACAGCCCGGGAGACCCAGTACTTC	CASRDGTARETQYF
TRBV30	TRBJ2-4	NA	18	TRBD2	TGTGCCTGGAGTGAAGGACTAGCGGGGGGAGGGGTCAAAAACATTCAGTACTTC	CAWSEGLAGGGVKNIQYF
TRBV7-2	TRBJ2-3	NA	19	TRBD2	TGTGCCAGCAGCGCCCGTAGGACTAGCGGGTCTGGATCGACAGATACGCAGTATTTT	CASSARRTSGSGSTDTQYF
TRBV4-1	TRBJ1-6	NA	14	NA	TGCGCCAGCAGCCAAGTTACTTCTAATTCACCCCTCCACTTT	CASSQVTSNSPLHF
TRBV29-1	TRBJ2-5	NA	13	TRBD2	TGCAGCGTGCTTAGCGGGAGGATTGAGACCCAGTACTTC	CSVLSGRIETQYF
TRBV29-1	TRBJ2-2	NA	16	TRBD2	TGCAGCGTTGAAGATACTAGCGGGGTGAACACCGGGGAGCTGTTTTTT	CSVEDTSGVNTGELFF
TRBV21-1	TRBJ2-5	NA	15	NA	TGTGCCAGCAGCTCCCGGGGGGGGATGTGGGAGACCCAGTACTTC	CASSSRGGMWETQYF
TRBV4-2	TRBJ2-1	NA	14	NA	TGTGCCAGCAGCCTAACCGGGGGTTCGGTTGAGCAGTTCTTC	CASSLTGGSVEQFF
TRBV4-3	TRBJ2-3	few	16	NA	TGCGCCAGCAGCCACATGGGGGCAGGGGGGACAGATACGCAGTATTTT	CASSHMGAGGTDTQYF
TRBV5-6	TRBJ2-2	NA	14	TRBD1	TGTGCCAGCAGCGGTGACAGGGGTGCCGGGGAGCTGTTTTTT	CASSGDRGAGELFF
TRBV7-2	TRBJ2-7	NA	13	TRBD1	TGTGCCAGCAGCCAGACAGGGCGGGCCGAGCAGTACTTC	CASSQTGRAEQYF
TRBV6-1	TRBJ2-7	few	13	NA	TGTGCCACCACTGGGTTCGAGGGCCACGAGCAGTACTTC	CATTGFEGHEQYF
TRBV7-9	TRBJ1-1	medium-sized	15	TRBD1	TGTGCCAGGACCGAAATAGATGGGACAGAGCCGAAACCTTTCTTT	CARTEIDGTEPKPFF
TRBV7-7	TRBJ2-5	NA	15	NA	TGTGCTAGCAGCGAGGGCTGGGGGCCCGGGGAGACCCAGTACTTC	CASSEGWGPGETQYF
TRBV5-1	TRBJ1-6	NA	18	NA	TGCGCCAGCAGCTTGGACTCATGGGGACACTCCTATAATTCACCCCTCCACTTT	CASSLDSWGHSYNSPLHF
TRBV11-2	TRBJ2-3	NA	16	TRBD1	TGTGCCAGCAGCTCTTCCGGGACAGCCCCCACAGATACGCAGTATTTT	CASSSSGTAPTDTQYF
TRBV6-1	TRBJ2-5	NA	12	TRBD2	TGTGCCAGCAGTGCGGGGGGGGAGACCCAGTACTTC	CASSAGGETQYF
TRBV18	TRBJ2-2	NA	14	NA	TGTGCCATCCCGCGGGGGCACAACACCGGGGAGCTGTTTTTT	CAIPRGHNTGELFF
TRBV6-5	TRBJ1-1	NA	15	NA	TGTGCCAGCAGACCGTGGGGCTCGGGAGGGACTGAAGCTTTCTTT	CASRPWGSGGTEAFF
TRBV6-5	TRBJ1-6	once	16	TRBD1	TGTGCCAGCAGTTACACCTCCGGGACAGCTAATTCACCCCTCCACTTT	CASSYTSGTANSPLHF
TRBV7-3	TRBJ2-6	NA	15	NA	TGTGCCAGCAGCCCGGGCGGGGATGGGGCCAACGTCCTGACTTTC	CASSPGGDGANVLTF
TRBV4-2	TRBJ1-5	NA	17	NA	TGTGCCAGCACCCCTGACCTTAATAGCGGGGAACACCAGCCCCAGCATTTT	CASTPDLNSGEHQPQHF
TRBV6-6	TRBJ2-3	NA	13	NA	TGTGCCAGCAGCACCGGTGGGAGTGATACGCAGTATTTT	CASSTGGSDTQYF
TRBV9	TRBJ2-5	once	12	TRBD2	TGTGCCAGCAGTGCTAGCGGAAGGACCCAGTACTTC	CASSASGRTQYF
TRBV18	TRBJ2-1	NA	17	TRBD2	TGTGCCAGCTCACCCCCGCGGGCGGGGGGTCCCTACAATGAGCAGTTCTTC	CASSPPRAGGPYNEQFF
TRBV30	TRBJ1-4	NA	15	TRBD1	TGTGCCTGGAGTGTATTGGGACAGGGGGCGAGAAAACTGTTTTTT	CAWSVLGQGARKLFF